This T cell receptor beta chain derives from a study of post-analysis software for immune sequencing data. With 4 bases removed from V and 0 bases from J, the gap between germline ends came to 13 bases. This CDR3 region has 15 residues. Germline V CDR1 and CDR2: DFQATT, SNEGSKA (reference sequence). The sample holds a few counts of this clonotype. What it recognizes is unknown. Study observations and caveats: Patients carried a handful of TRBV segments more frequently than controls did, and TRBV5-6, TRBV5-1 and TRBV20-1 were among them.

Presence of unique molecular identifiers characterized the TCR beta cDNA libraries. TCRdb redid the calling of the PCR reads with MiXCR, one entry per CDR3 protein. The profile shows about 760,000 distinct CDR3 sequences, just under 30% of them singletons. The sequence came from a girl aged 10 to 17 with multiple sclerosis. Sequenced: blood. The V and J genes are TRBV20-1 and TRBJ2-1; D not certain. CDR3 DNA sequence: TGCAGTGCTACTCAGGACCCAAGCTCCTACAATGAGCAGTTCTTC. Residues: CSATQDPSSYNEQFF.